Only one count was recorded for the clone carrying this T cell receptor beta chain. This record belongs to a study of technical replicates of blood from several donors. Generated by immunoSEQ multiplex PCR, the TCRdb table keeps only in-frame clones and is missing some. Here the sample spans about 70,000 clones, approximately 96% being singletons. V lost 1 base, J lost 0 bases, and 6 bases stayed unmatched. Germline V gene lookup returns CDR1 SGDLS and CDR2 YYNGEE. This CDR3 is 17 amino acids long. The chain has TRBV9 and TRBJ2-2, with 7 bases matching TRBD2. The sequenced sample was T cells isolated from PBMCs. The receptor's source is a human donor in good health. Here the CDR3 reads CASSVLRELPNTGELFF. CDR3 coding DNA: TGTGCCAGCAGCGTACTGCGGGAGTTACCGAACACCGGGGAGCTGTTTTTT.